These 15 T cell receptor beta chains were all obtained from the same sample, sequenced in a study of shared clonotypes between healthy human individuals. Profiling relied on immunoSEQ multiplex PCR, and the TCRdb table lists in-frame clones only, not all of them. In the table there are about 1 million clones, 75% to 85% of which are singletons. The specimen was memory CD4+ T cells from PBMCs. Subset described: CD45RA-negative fraction. All receptors come from a man aged 18 to 30 in good health. Some clones in this sample may be carry-over from other donors' samples.

The V call is TRBV11-1, the J call TRBJ2-7, with 7 bases aligning to TRBD2. The CDR3 runs to 15 residues. The V gene end was trimmed by 1 base and the J gene end by 4 bases; junction bases not matched to a gene: 7. Germline lookup yields CDR1 SGHAT and CDR2 FQDESV (reference sequence). CDR3 nucleotides: TGTGCCAGCAGCTTAGGAAATAGCGGGCCGTACGAGCAGTACTTC. It codes for CASSLGNSGPYEQYF.

The chain couples TRBV28 to TRBJ1-2; D gene unclear. The germline V gene has CDR1 MDHEN and CDR2 SYDVKM. Between the trimmed V and J ends, which lost 4 bases and 13 bases, there was a span of 28 bases. CDR3 size: 16 residues. CDR3 protein: CASSSRNAPRYMVVTF. The CDR3 bases are TGTGCCAGCAGTTCAAGAAATGCACCGAGGTATATGGTCGTCACCTTC.

The chain links TRBV5-6 to TRBJ2-3; TRBD2 agrees at 12 bases. The germline CDR1 and CDR2 sequences are SGHDT and YYEEEE. The CDR3 runs 19 residues. Trimming cost V 0 bases and J 1 base; bases outside gene matches: 9. CDR3 coding DNA: TGTGCCAGCAGCTTGGGCGGGACTAGCGGGTACGGGGGCACAGATACGCAGTATTTT. Residues: CASSLGGTSGYGGTDTQYF.

This sequence joins TRBV11-2 and TRBJ2-7; D is possibly TRBD1 (6 bases). This CDR3 contains 14 residues. Trimming removed 3 bases from V and 4 bases from J, with 13 bases in between. CDR1 and CDR2 from the germline V gene are SGHAT and FQNNGV. In nucleotides, the CDR3 is TGTGCCAGCAGCTTTCATGGGGGCGTGTACGAGCAGTACTTC. Protein product: CASSFHGGVYEQYF.

As regards this clone: A much larger clone lies a single base off, so this may be a read error. The chain recombines TRBV5-4 with TRBJ2-7, with 8 positions matching TRBD1. The V gene's germline CDR1 is SGHNT and CDR2 YYREEE (reference sequence). This CDR3 is 13 amino acids long. This CDR3 reads CASSRQGQDEQCF. DNA for the CDR3: TGTGCCAGCAGCCGACAGGGGCAGGACGAGCAGTGCTTC.

This clone was found once. This chain joins TRBV23-1 and TRBJ2-3, with D perhaps TRBD1 (5 bases). TRBV23-1 is recorded as an ORF, its role being uncertain. This CDR3 is 21 amino acids long. V was clipped by 1 base and J by 2 bases, with 28 bases between them. CDR3 residues: CASSQLMYPWRQGPNTDTQYF. The CDR3 DNA is TGCGCCAGCAGTCAATTAATGTATCCATGGCGGCAGGGCCCAAACACAGATACGCAGTATTTT.

The rearrangement uses TRBV6-1 and TRBJ1-2; the match to TRBD1 covers 8 bases. CDR1 is MNHNS and CDR2 is SASEGT in the germline V gene. The J segment lost 3 bases and the V segment lost 7 bases, leaving 10 bases of the junction unmatched. CDR3 length: 15 residues. The CDR3 reads CASKIDSGGDYGYTF. The CDR3 nucleotides read TGTGCCAGCAAGATAGATTCAGGGGGCGACTATGGCTACACCTTC.

Points on this clone: Different DNA sequences within this sample yield the same CDR3. The gene calls are TRBV4-2 and TRBJ2-3, with D unclear. CDR3 length: 14 residues. The germline CDR1 and CDR2 sequences are LGHNA and YNFKEQ. V dropped 1 base and J dropped 1 base, with 6 bases sitting between them. CDR3 nucleotides: TGTGCCAGCAGCCAAGTGATTGGCACAGATACGCAGTATTTT. This gives the protein CASSQVIGTDTQYF.

This chain uses TRBV28 with TRBJ1-4; tentatively, D is TRBD1 (6 bases). Trimming left V 8 bases short and J 8 bases short, with 21 bases between. This CDR3 has 15 amino acids. CDR1 MDHEN and CDR2 SYDVKM come from the germline V gene. CDR3 residues: CASRLGGSLREKLFF. CDR3 sequence (DNA): TGTGCCAGCCGCTTGGGGGGCTCACTGCGGGAAAAACTGTTTTTT.

V gene TRBV30 combines with J gene TRBJ2-3; 14 bases are shared with TRBD2. This CDR3 region has 16 residues. Germline V CDR1 and CDR2: GTSNPN, SVGIG (reference sequence). Trimming cost V 2 bases and J 6 bases; bases outside gene matches: 7. The CDR3 loop reads CAWSTRLAGGRDTQYF. The DNA of the CDR3 is TGTGCCTGGAGTACCCGACTAGCGGGGGGGAGGGATACGCAGTATTTT.

This clone has a handful of counts. The rearrangement links TRBV27 to TRBJ1-1; possibly TRBD1 for D (6 bases). V was clipped by 4 bases and J by 5 bases, with 14 bases between them. The CDR3 length is 14 residues. CDR1 MNHEY and CDR2 SMNVEV come from the germline V gene (reference sequence). CDR3 sequence (DNA): TGTGCCAGCAGTTGGAGATCAGGGGTAACTGAAGCTTTCTTT. Its protein product is CASSWRSGVTEAFF.

This chain connects TRBV28 to TRBJ1-4, with 7 bases fitting TRBD1. The CDR3 is made up of 14 amino acids. V gave up 5 bases and J gave up 10 bases; unmatched junction bases: 10. The V gene's germline CDR1 is MDHEN and CDR2 SYDVKM. CDR3 residues: CASSRRTGGGKLFF. DNA for the CDR3: TGTGCCAGCAGTCGCCGGACAGGCGGGGGAAAACTGTTTTTT.

This clone was counted once. One end of the junction is discordant with germline, which a read error may explain. CDR3 sequence reads: CASSDSGTGLYEQYF. CDR3 sequence (DNA): TGTGCCAGCAGTGACTCCGGGACAGGGTTATACGAGCAGTACTTC. The V call is TRBV6-6, the J call TRBJ2-7; 9 bases line up with TRBD1. This CDR3 has 15 amino acids. The germline V gene encodes CDR1 MNHNY and CDR2 SVGAGI (reference sequence).

The rearrangement links TRBV5-4 to TRBJ2-1; 10 nucleotides agree with TRBD2. This CDR3 has 16 residues. CDR1 and CDR2 from the germline V gene are SGHNT and YYREEE (reference sequence). The junction had 11 bases not matched to a gene; V was cut back by 6 bases and J by 5 bases. The CDR3 sequence is CASTLTRLAGDNEQFF. The CDR3 DNA sequence: TGTGCCAGCACCCTCACCAGGCTAGCGGGAGACAATGAGCAGTTCTTC.

The J gene is TRBJ1-1, the V gene TRBV29-1, with TRBD1 as a possible D gene (6 bases). CDR1 and CDR2 from the germline V gene are SQVTM and ANQGSEA. There are 14 residues in the CDR3. V was cut by 6 bases and J by 0 bases, with 14 bases left in between. The CDR3: CSVGTDRLNTEAFF. The CDR3 DNA follows: TGCAGCGTGGGGACTGACAGGTTGAACACTGAAGCTTTCTTT.